This TCR beta chain is from a study of Graves' ophthalmopathy and Graves' hyperthyroidism. RNA transcripts served as template for amplifying TCR beta CDR3 sequences. Amplification began with first-round RT-PCR using HTBI primers, then second-round multiplex PCR was performed. TCRdb passed the multiplex PCR reads through MiXCR, listing each CDR3 protein once. The sample records about 740,000 distinct CDR3 sequences, 40% being singletons. This clonotype was detected only a few times. The receptor was derived from an adult man with Graves' ophthalmopathy. The sequenced material came from peripheral blood.

The CDR3 is CASSIVTGYSNQPQHF. CDR3 coding DNA: TGTGCCAGTAGTATCGTAACGGGTTATAGCAATCAGCCCCAGCATTTT. The chain links TRBV19 to TRBJ1-5; D is undetermined. The V end was cut by 3 bases, the J end by 0 bases, with 12 bases between. The CDR3 consists of 16 residues. The V gene's germline CDR1 is LNHDA and CDR2 SQIVND (reference sequence).